The 15 T cell receptor beta chains presented below share a single source sample, sequenced in a study of blood T cell repertoires in COVID-19. Using immunoSEQ multiplex PCR, the repertoire was profiled, and TCRdb retains in-frame clones only, with some absent. This table has 90,000 to 150,000 clones, 79% appearing once. Sequenced input: peripheral blood. All receptors derive from a woman over 75 with acute or convalescent COVID-19.

The J gene is TRBJ1-5, the V gene TRBV4-3; 7 nucleotides match TRBD1. Trimming at V came to 2 bases and at J to 6 bases, leaving 4 bases not matched to a gene. The CDR3 consists of 14 residues. Germline V lookup: CDR1 LGHNA, CDR2 YSLEER. The CDR3 region is CASSQTGEGQPQHF. In DNA, the CDR3 is TGCGCCAGCAGCCAAACAGGGGAAGGTCAGCCCCAGCATTTT.

This clone was detected only once. The chain joins TRBV29-1 to TRBJ1-1; TRBD1 matches at 7 bases. Germline trimming cut 7 bases from V and 4 bases from J; bases unmatched to any gene: 6. The CDR3 loop spans 12 amino acids. Germline V lookup: CDR1 SQVTM, CDR2 ANQGSEA. Here the CDR3 reads CSAVDRVTEAFF. The CDR3 DNA reads as TGCAGCGCCGTAGACAGGGTCACTGAAGCTTTCTTT. The full variable domain, completed using reference TRBV29-1 and TRBJ1-1, is SAVISQKPSRDICQRGTSLTIQCQVDSQVTMMFWYRQQPGQSLTLIATANQGSEATYESGFVIDKFPISRPNLTFSTLTVSNMSPEDSSIYLCSAVDRVTEAFFGQGTRLTVV.

The V gene is TRBV5-1, the J gene TRBJ1-2; the D gene is possibly TRBD1 (6 bases). This CDR3 has 14 amino acids. Trimming left V 4 bases short and J 2 bases short, with 12 bases between. CDR1 is SGHRS and CDR2 is YFSETQ in the germline V gene. CDR3 bases: TGCGCCAGCAGCCTGGAGGGACAAAACTATGGCTACACCTTC. Its translation: CASSLEGQNYGYTF.

The chain uses TRBV6-1 and TRBJ1-5; D not certain. V dropped 5 bases and J dropped 3 bases, with 11 bases sitting between them. Germline CDR1 MNHNS, CDR2 SASEGT. There are 14 residues in the CDR3. The DNA of the CDR3 is TGTGCCAGCAGTTTAGACAATAACAATCAGCCCCAGCATTTT. This sequence encodes CASSLDNNNQPQHF.

The chain's CDR3 is CASSQGWIQGGQPQHF. CDR3 DNA sequence: TGCGCCAGCAGCCAAGGGTGGATACAGGGTGGTCAGCCCCAGCATTTT. This chain links TRBV4-3 with TRBJ1-5; possible D gene TRBD1, 6 bases. Looked up from germline, CDR1 is LGHNA and CDR2 is YSLEER. This CDR3 has 16 amino acids. V dropped 1 base and J dropped 6 bases, with 16 bases sitting between them.

The chain combines TRBV30 with TRBJ2-2; unclear D gene. The CDR3 runs 15 residues. V was clipped by 0 bases and J by 3 bases, with 11 bases between them. The germline gives CDR1 GTSNPN, CDR2 SVGIG (reference sequence). The CDR3 reads CAWSVGMRDTGELFF. The CDR3 DNA reads as TGTGCCTGGAGTGTGGGCATGAGAGACACCGGGGAGCTGTTTTTT.

V usage is TRBV6-5 and J usage is TRBJ1-4; possibly TRBD1 for D (6 bases). Germline CDR1 reads MNHEY; CDR2 reads SVGAGI. Trimming pared 6 bases from V and 12 bases from J, leaving 20 bases between. This CDR3 contains 14 residues. For the CDR3, the DNA is TGTGCCAGCAGAGTAAACAGGGAGTTTGGGGAACTGTTTTTT. This gives the protein CASRVNREFGELFF.

The table lists this clone with a count of one. V usage is TRBV27 and J usage is TRBJ2-2; D is uncertain. CDR1 MNHEY and CDR2 SMNVEV come from the germline V gene (reference sequence). Trimming took off 7 bases at V and 4 bases at J, with 16 bases between the two ends. The length of the CDR3 is 15 residues. CDR3 sequence (DNA): TGTGCCAGCAAAGAATCCCTAGTGCCCACCGGGGAGCTGTTTTTT. Translation gives CASKESLVPTGELFF.

The rearrangement joins TRBV10-1 to TRBJ1-2; 9 positions agree with TRBD1. The CDR3 runs 13 residues. Germline CDR1 is WNHNN and CDR2 is SYGVQD (reference sequence). J gave up 4 bases and V 9 bases, and 6 bases lay outside the gene matches. The DNA of the CDR3 is TGCGCCAGTCGACAGGGGGGAAGCTATGGCTACACCTTC. Its protein product is CASRQGGSYGYTF.

The chain links TRBV12-3 or TRBV12-4 to TRBJ1-6; D call uncertain. The germline V and J ends were trimmed by 5 bases and 7 bases, with 9 bases remaining between them. The CDR3 extends over 13 amino acids. The CDR3 is CASSPGRNSPLHF. The CDR3 nucleotides are TGTGCCAGCAGTCCCGGGAGGAATTCACCCCTCCACTTT.

The chain combines TRBV6-1 with TRBJ1-3, with D tentatively TRBD1 (6 bases). This CDR3 is built from 14 residues. Germline loops: CDR1 MNHNS, CDR2 SASEGT. Trimming left V 3 bases short and J 3 bases short, with 9 bases between. CDR3 bases: TGTGCCAGCAGTGAGTCAGGGGATGGAAACACCATATATTTT. The encoded protein is CASSESGDGNTIYF.

J is TRBJ1-5 and V is TRBV25-1; no firm D call. V was shortened by 4 bases and J by 1 base, with 2 bases between the two germline ends. From germline, CDR1 is MGHDK and CDR2 SYGVNS. This CDR3 has 12 residues. CDR3 loop: CASSASNQPQHF. CDR3 sequence (DNA): TGTGCCAGCAGTGCGAGCAATCAGCCCCAGCATTTT.

V usage is TRBV3-1 (or the pseudogene TRBV3-2) and J usage is TRBJ1-1, with a possible D match to TRBD1 (6 bases). In germline, CDR1 is LGHDT, CDR2 YNNKEL (reference sequence). The CDR3 runs 15 residues. Trimming removed 1 base at V and 0 bases at J, with 9 bases between. CDR3 region: CASSQADRMNTEAFF. The CDR3 DNA follows: TGTGCCAGCAGCCAAGCTGACAGGATGAACACTGAAGCTTTCTTT.

The genes are TRBV6-5 and TRBJ2-7, with D perhaps matching TRBD1 (6 bases). The ends were cut back, 8 bases at V and 3 bases at J, with 14 bases in the middle. The CDR3 runs 13 residues. The germline V gene encodes CDR1 MNHEY and CDR2 SVGAGI. The CDR3 loop is CASVPGASYEQYF. CDR3 nucleotides: TGTGCCAGCGTCCCAGGGGCTAGCTACGAGCAGTACTTC.

J is TRBJ1-1 and V is TRBV4-1, with 7 bases that match TRBD1. With 1 base clipped from V and 9 bases from J, the junction kept 8 bases outside the gene matches. The CDR3 spans 14 residues. CDR1 and CDR2 (germline): MGHRA, YSYEKL. The chain's CDR3 is CASSQVLRTGKAFF. The CDR3 nucleotides read TGCGCCAGCAGCCAAGTATTGAGGACAGGAAAAGCTTTCTTT.